Each of the 25 T cell receptor beta chains below was sequenced from the same sample in a study of blood T cell repertoires in COVID-19. Method: immunoSEQ multiplex PCR; TCRdb's copy keeps in-frame clones and lacks some. This repertoire shows tens of thousands of clones, roughly 87% found once; its top ten account for 11%. Sample: peripheral blood. Every receptor here comes from a man aged 50 to 60 with acute or convalescent COVID-19.

This chain joins TRBV29-1 and TRBJ2-1, with D possibly TRBD2 on 6 matching bases. The CDR3 is 15 residues long. The germline V and J ends were trimmed by 1 base and 0 bases, with 10 bases remaining between them. The germline gives CDR1 SQVTM, CDR2 ANQGSEA. CDR3 protein: CSVEVGLHSYNEQFF. In nucleotides, the CDR3 is TGCAGCGTTGAAGTCGGACTACACTCCTACAATGAGCAGTTCTTC.

The V gene is TRBV28, the J gene TRBJ1-1; 8 nucleotides match TRBD1. The CDR3 totals 12 residues. With V trimmed by 5 bases and J by 8 bases, 4 bases remained unmatched. In germline, CDR1 is MDHEN, CDR2 SYDVKM. CDR3 protein: CASSLRDREAFF. The CDR3 DNA reads as TGTGCCAGCAGTCTCCGGGACAGGGAAGCTTTCTTT.

The genes are TRBV4-1 and TRBJ1-5; D uncertain. The CDR3 has 16 amino acids. The V end was cut by 0 bases, the J end by 4 bases, with 13 bases between. Germline CDR1 is MGHRA and CDR2 is YSYEKL. The CDR3 region is CASSQDLAPRNQPQHF. In nucleotides, the CDR3 is TGCGCCAGCAGCCAAGATTTGGCTCCCAGGAATCAGCCCCAGCATTTT.

The chain recombines TRBV4-3 with TRBJ2-7; the match to TRBD2 covers 11 bases. V dropped 1 base and J dropped 4; count of bases not matched to a gene: 3. In germline, CDR1 is LGHNA, CDR2 YSLEER. This CDR3 comprises 15 residues. The CDR3 sequence: CASSQVSGGGYEQYF. The CDR3 DNA follows: TGCGCCAGCAGCCAAGTTAGCGGGGGGGGTTACGAGCAGTACTTC.

The chain uses TRBV6-5 and TRBJ1-4; D uncertain. This CDR3 region has 11 residues. The germline V gene encodes CDR1 MNHEY and CDR2 SVGAGI. The CDR3 reads CAAGPNEKLFF. CDR3 sequence (DNA): TGTGCTGCAGGCCCTAATGAAAAACTGTTTTTT.

The rearrangement links TRBV5-1 to TRBJ1-6; D remains ambiguous. CDR1 and CDR2 from the germline V gene are SGHRS and YFSETQ. V was cut by 0 bases and J by 5 bases, with 6 bases left in between. The length of the CDR3 is 14 residues. CDR3 coding DNA: TGCGCCAGCAGCTTGGGGAGGGATAATTCACCCCTCCACTTT. It is translated as CASSLGRDNSPLHF.

The chain joins TRBV6-2 or TRBV6-3 to TRBJ1-4; D is uncertain. The CDR3 has 14 residues. The V end lost 6 bases, the J end lost 2 bases, and 10 bases lay between the germline ends. Per germline, CDR1 MNHEY and CDR2 SVGEGT. CDR3 region: CASSTYGTNEKLFF. CDR3 coding DNA: TGTGCCAGCAGCACCTACGGGACTAATGAAAAACTGTTTTTT.

This sequence joins TRBV20-1 and TRBJ2-3; D call uncertain. CDR1 and CDR2 from the germline V gene are DFQATT and SNEGSKA (reference sequence). This CDR3 region has 14 residues. The ends were cut back, 6 bases at V and 0 bases at J, with 13 bases in the middle. The CDR3 DNA is TGCAGTGCCAGTCTCCATACTAGCACAGATACGCAGTATTTT. Its translation is CSASLHTSTDTQYF.

This clone came up once. The chain employs TRBV7-3 and TRBJ2-1, with D possibly TRBD2 on 6 matching bases. V dropped 0 bases and J dropped 0 bases, with 6 bases sitting between them. Looked up from germline, CDR1 is SGHTA and CDR2 is FQGTGA. CDR3 length: 15 amino acids. This chain's CDR3 is CASSLTGSSYNEQFF. Written as DNA, the CDR3 is TGTGCCAGCAGCTTAACCGGGAGCTCCTACAATGAGCAGTTCTTC.

The rearrangement joins TRBV7-6 to TRBJ1-1; 8 bases map to TRBD1. Germline trimming cut 5 bases from V and 1 base from J; bases unmatched to any gene: 6. Germline lookup yields CDR1 SGHVS and CDR2 FNYEAQ. The CDR3 consists of 15 residues. The CDR3 region has the DNA TGTGCCAGCAGCCCAGGGGGCGGCGGGAACACTGAAGCTTTCTTT. Its translation is CASSPGGGGNTEAFF.

This clone was picked up a small number of times. This chain joins TRBV9 and TRBJ1-4; D gene uncertain. Trimming took 0 bases from V and 8 from J, leaving 11 bases between them. The CDR3 spans 14 residues. CDR1 and CDR2 from the germline V gene are SGDLS and YYNGEE. The CDR3 DNA reads as TGTGCCAGCAGCGTAGGAGGGCTTGAAGAAAAACTGTTTTTT. Amino acid sequence: CASSVGGLEEKLFF.

The table lists this clone with a count of one. This chain uses TRBV27 with TRBJ1-5, with 8 bases identical to TRBD1. The CDR3 runs 13 residues. Looked up from germline, CDR1 is MNHEY and CDR2 is SMNVEV (reference sequence). J lost 4 bases, V lost 10 bases, and 6 bases had no gene match. CDR3 coding DNA: TGTGCCACCTCACAGGGGGGAAATCAGCCCCAGCATTTT. This encodes CATSQGGNQPQHF.

J is TRBJ2-1 and V is TRBV27, with 9 bases matching TRBD2. Looked up from germline, CDR1 is MNHEY and CDR2 is SMNVEV (reference sequence). V lost 4 bases, J lost 7 bases, and 14 bases stayed unmatched. This CDR3 has 17 residues. CDR3 bases: TGTGCCAGCAGTTCCGCGGGACTAGCCGGGTCGGGGAATGAGCAGTTCTTC. Its translation is CASSSAGLAGSGNEQFF.

The V and J genes are TRBV7-2 and TRBJ2-1; 8 bases are shared with TRBD2. The V gene end was trimmed by 1 base and the J gene end by 4 bases; junction bases not matched to a gene: 3. The germline V gene has CDR1 SGHTA and CDR2 FQGNSA. This CDR3 comprises 15 residues. The CDR3 is CASSLVRGGYNEQFF. The CDR3 nucleotides read TGTGCCAGCAGCTTAGTCCGGGGGGGTTACAATGAGCAGTTCTTC.

The genes are TRBV7-3 and TRBJ1-2, with D possibly TRBD1 on 5 matching bases. The CDR3 sequence is 15 residues long. V lost 2 bases and J lost 4, with 14 bases in between. Germline V gene sequence: CDR1 SGHTA, CDR2 FQGTGA. The chain's CDR3 is CASSLSGMASYGYTF. The CDR3 bases are TGTGCCAGCAGCTTATCAGGGATGGCCTCCTATGGCTACACCTTC.

This sequence joins TRBV27 and TRBJ2-1, with 10 bases lining up with TRBD2. Germline CDR1 MNHEY, CDR2 SMNVEV (reference sequence). This CDR3 spans 16 amino acids. The V segment lost 5 bases and the J segment 5 bases; nucleotides outside the gene matches: 9. CDR3 DNA sequence: TGTGCCAGCAGTAAACAGGGACTAGCGCAGAACAATGAGCAGTTCTTC. This sequence encodes CASSKQGLAQNNEQFF.

The chain carries TRBV7-9 and TRBJ1-2; D is perhaps TRBD1 (6 bases). V gave up 1 base and J gave up 8 bases, with 8 bases separating them. This CDR3 spans 12 amino acids. The germline V gene has CDR1 SEHNR and CDR2 FQNEAQ (reference sequence). CDR3 bases: TGTGCCAGCAGCTTAGGAGGGGGAGGCTACACCTTC. It codes for CASSLGGGGYTF.

The chain links TRBV19 to TRBJ1-5; possible D gene TRBD1, 6 bases. Looked up from germline, CDR1 is LNHDA and CDR2 is SQIVND (reference sequence). CDR3 size: 14 residues. Trimming removed 3 bases at V and 5 bases at J, with 11 bases between. CDR3 protein: CASSMFGQYQPQHF. CDR3 nucleotide sequence: TGTGCCAGTAGTATGTTTGGACAGTATCAGCCCCAGCATTTT.

The rearrangement joins TRBV5-1 to TRBJ2-3, with TRBD1 as a possible D gene (5 bases). V was pared by 4 bases and J by 6 bases, with 18 bases between. CDR1 and CDR2 (germline): SGHRS, YFSETQ. CDR3 length equals 15 residues. CDR3 amino acids: CASSPEWGPVDTQYF. As DNA, the CDR3 is TGCGCCAGCAGCCCCGAATGGGGCCCAGTGGATACGCAGTATTTT.

The chain is built from TRBV7-2 and TRBJ1-2; possibly TRBD1 for D (6 bases). V was pared by 3 bases and J by 5 bases, with 10 bases between. The CDR3 has 13 residues. The germline V gene has CDR1 SGHTA and CDR2 FQGNSA. CDR3: CASSFDRMYGYTF. In nucleotides, the CDR3 is TGTGCCAGCAGCTTTGACAGGATGTATGGCTACACCTTC.

This clone occurred a few times. The genes are TRBV29-1 and TRBJ1-5; D remains ambiguous. V was shortened by 4 bases and J by 0 bases, with 10 bases between the two germline ends. The V gene's germline CDR1 is SQVTM and CDR2 ANQGSEA. The CDR3 totals 14 residues. The CDR3: CSVGGGNSNQPQHF. In nucleotides, the CDR3 is TGCAGCGTTGGAGGAGGGAATAGCAATCAGCCCCAGCATTTT.

This chain joins TRBV23-1 and TRBJ2-5; possible D gene TRBD1, 6 bases. TRBV23-1 belongs to the ORF category, with a function that is uncertain. This CDR3 comprises 15 residues. Trimming stripped 7 bases from V and 2 bases from J, with 17 bases between. CDR3 amino acids: CASNHGRGDQETQYF. CDR3 sequence (DNA): TGCGCCAGCAACCACGGCAGGGGTGATCAAGAGACCCAGTACTTC.

This clone appeared a few times. V is TRBV4-1 and J is TRBJ1-5; D gene unclear. The CDR3 is 16 amino acids. V gave up 0 bases and J gave up 2 bases, with 11 bases separating them. Germline CDR1 is MGHRA and CDR2 is YSYEKL. CDR3 coding DNA: TGCGCCAGCAGCCAAGATGGAGGGATTGGCAATCAGCCCCAGCATTTT. The encoded protein is CASSQDGGIGNQPQHF.

This clone has more than one count but fewer than ten. This chain links TRBV24-1 with TRBJ1-5, with 7 positions matching TRBD1. Germline V gives CDR1 KGHDR, CDR2 SFDVKD. The CDR3 consists of 15 residues. V gave up 4 bases and J gave up 5 bases; unmatched junction bases: 7. The CDR3 nucleotides read TGTGCCACCAGTGACCCCCGACAGGGAGATCAGCCCCAGCATTTT. Its translation is CATSDPRQGDQPQHF.

This clone was picked up one time. The J gene is TRBJ2-7, the V gene TRBV7-2; D is perhaps TRBD2 (6 bases). The CDR3 is 13 residues long. V was cut by 8 bases and J by 0 bases, with 11 bases left in between. Germline CDR1 reads SGHTA; CDR2 reads FQGNSA. The CDR3 here is CASGRPLSYEQYF. In nucleotides, the CDR3 is TGTGCCAGCGGGAGGCCTCTCTCCTACGAGCAGTACTTC.